These 10 T cell receptor beta chains share one sample of origin, sequenced in a study of early T cells in non-severe SARS-CoV-2 infection. TCRdb re-derived calls from the 5' RACE reads in MiXCR, one entry per CDR3 protein. In the table there are around 50,000 distinct CDR3 sequences, about an eighth of which are singletons. The source material was whole blood. These receptors were taken from an adult who was a healthcare worker with PCR-confirmed SARS-CoV-2 infection or an uninfected control (not recorded which).

This clonotype was seen at least ten times. The rearrangement links TRBV4-1 to TRBJ2-7; the match to TRBD1 covers 7 bases. The CDR3 is 14 residues long. J lost 4 bases, V lost 3 bases, and 6 bases had no gene match. Germline V CDR1 and CDR2: MGHRA, YSYEKL. CDR3 nucleotides: TGCGCCAGCAGCCAGGCCGACAGGGTTTACGAGCAGTACTTC. The encoded protein is CASSQADRVYEQYF.

This clonotype was found a few times. This chain connects TRBV9 to TRBJ2-1; D gene ambiguous. Germline V gene data show CDR1 as SGDLS and CDR2 as YYNGEE. V was clipped by 0 bases and J by 7 bases, with 14 bases between them. The CDR3 runs 15 residues. CDR3 sequence reads: CASSVGVTTSNEQFF. In nucleotides, the CDR3 is TGTGCCAGCAGCGTAGGTGTGACAACATCGAATGAGCAGTTCTTC.

This clonotype was observed many times. The gene calls are TRBV19 and TRBJ1-5, with D tentatively TRBD1 (6 bases). From germline, CDR1 is LNHDA and CDR2 SQIVND (reference sequence). V was trimmed by 7 bases and J by 15 bases, leaving 31 bases between them. The CDR3 has 16 residues. CDR3 sequence: CASTISRTVIISPTHF. Here the CDR3 DNA reads TGTGCCAGTACCATATCCAGGACAGTCATCATCAGCCCGACGCATTTT. The whole variable domain, remainder taken from reference TRBV19 and TRBJ1-5, is DGGITQSPKYLFRKEGQNVTLSCEQNLNHDAMYWYRQDPGQGLRLIYYSQIVNDFQKGDIAEGYSVSREKKESFPLTVTSAQKNPTAFYLCASTISRTVIISPTHFGDGTRLSIL.

The J gene is TRBJ1-6, the V gene TRBV7-2; the D is unclear. Per germline, CDR1 SGHTA and CDR2 FQGNSA. V shed 5 bases and J shed 10 bases, with 12 bases lying between them. The CDR3 totals 13 residues. The CDR3 here is CASSPAPQSPLHF. In nucleotides, the CDR3 is TGTGCCAGCAGCCCAGCCCCCCAGTCACCCCTCCACTTT.

This chain connects TRBV28 to TRBJ2-5, with a weak D call TRBD2 (8 bases). Germline CDR1 is MDHEN and CDR2 is SYDVKM. V lost 5 bases, J lost 4 bases, and 20 bases lay in between. This CDR3 is built from 16 residues. The CDR3 DNA follows: TGTGCCAGCAGTAAAGCAGGGGGACTAGAAGGAGAGACCCAGTACTTC. Translated: CASSKAGGLEGETQYF.

This clonotype was picked up a small number of times. The CDR3 spells CASSLEGRMGSGANVLTF. The CDR3 bases are TGTGCCAGCAGCTTGGAAGGGCGTATGGGCTCTGGGGCCAACGTCCTGACTTTC. The chain is built from TRBV5-5 and TRBJ2-6; D not resolved. From germline, CDR1 is SGHKS and CDR2 YYEKEE (reference sequence). The CDR3 runs 18 residues. V lost 0 bases and J lost 0, with 13 bases in between.

At least ten counts were recorded for this clonotype. CDR3 protein: CASTRGYQETQYF. The DNA for the CDR3 is TGTGCCAGCACCCGGGGGTACCAAGAGACCCAGTACTTC. The rearrangement links TRBV6-5 to TRBJ2-5; possibly TRBD2 for D (6 bases). Trimming took 7 bases from V and 0 from J, leaving 9 bases between them. Germline CDR1 is MNHEY and CDR2 is SVGAGI. The CDR3 contains 13 residues.

J is TRBJ2-3 and V is TRBV5-1, with D tentatively TRBD1 or TRBD2 (6 bases each). V lost 7 bases and J 7 bases, leaving 19 bases between the germline ends. CDR1 and CDR2 from the germline V gene are SGHRS and YFSETQ. The CDR3 runs to 14 residues. CDR3 in amino acids: CASQGGGPLYTQYF. The DNA of the CDR3 is TGCGCCAGCCAAGGGGGAGGCCCCTTGTATACGCAGTATTTT.

This clonotype showed up many times. The genes are TRBV27 and TRBJ2-3; perhaps TRBD2 as D (5 bases). Trimming stripped 5 bases from V and 7 bases from J, with 22 bases between. CDR1 is MNHEY and CDR2 is SMNVEV in the germline V gene (reference sequence). The CDR3 extends over 16 amino acids. The CDR3 here is CASSAAGGFTGHTQYF. DNA of the CDR3: TGTGCCAGCAGTGCCGCTGGAGGCTTCACCGGTCATACGCAGTATTTT.

This clonotype was counted between two and nine times. The J gene is TRBJ1-1, the V gene TRBV7-9; maybe TRBD1 (5 bases). Trimming pared 4 bases from V and 5 bases from J, leaving 23 bases between. The CDR3 runs to 17 residues. CDR1 is SEHNR, CDR2 FQNEAQ, per germline (reference sequence). DNA of the CDR3: TGTGCCAGCAGCTCGATCCCCACGGGGGGAGGCAGGACTGAAGCTTTCTTT. Protein product: CASSSIPTGGGRTEAFF.